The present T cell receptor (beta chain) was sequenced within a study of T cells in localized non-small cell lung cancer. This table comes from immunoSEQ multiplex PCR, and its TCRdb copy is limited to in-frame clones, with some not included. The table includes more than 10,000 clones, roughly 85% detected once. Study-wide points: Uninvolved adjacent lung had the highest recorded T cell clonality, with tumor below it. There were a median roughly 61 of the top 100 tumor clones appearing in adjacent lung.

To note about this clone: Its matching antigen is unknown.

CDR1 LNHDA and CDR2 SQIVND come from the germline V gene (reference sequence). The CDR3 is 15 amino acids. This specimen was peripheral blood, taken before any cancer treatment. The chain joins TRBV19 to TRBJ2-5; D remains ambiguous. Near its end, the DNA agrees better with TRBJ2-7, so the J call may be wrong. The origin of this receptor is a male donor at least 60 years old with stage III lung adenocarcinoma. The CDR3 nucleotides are TGTGCCAGTAGTATAAACAGTCTTAGCTCCTACGAGCAGTACTTC. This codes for CASSINSLSSYEQYF.